These 9 T cell receptor beta chains were all obtained from the same sample, sequenced in a study of blood T cell repertoires in COVID-19. Assay: immunoSEQ multiplex PCR; the TCRdb copy retains only in-frame clones and omits some. The sample contains 140,000 to 150,000 clones, just over 85% of which appear only once. The sequenced sample consisted of PBMCs or T cells enriched from blood (not recorded which). These receptors originate from a man between 50 and 59 years old who had recovered from COVID-19.

This clone was counted a single time. The chain uses TRBV9 and TRBJ1-1; no reliable D call. This CDR3 is 13 amino acids long. CDR1 SGDLS and CDR2 YYNGEE come from the germline V gene. With 5 bases removed from V and 0 bases from J, the gap between germline ends came to 8 bases. CDR3 residues: CASSRDLNTEAFF. CDR3 in DNA: TGTGCCAGCAGTCGGGATTTGAACACTGAAGCTTTCTTT.

The chain uses TRBV7-3 and TRBJ2-1; the match to TRBD2 covers 12 bases. CDR1 is SGHTA and CDR2 is FQGTGA in the germline V gene. V gave up 5 bases and J gave up 6 bases; unmatched junction bases: 5. This CDR3 has 15 amino acids. CDR3 DNA: TGTGCCAGCAGCGTACTAGCGGGAGGTCTCAATGAGCAGTTCTTC. Protein product: CASSVLAGGLNEQFF. The full variable domain, in which reference TRBV7-3 and TRBJ2-1 provide the parts outside the CDR3, is GAGVSQTPSNKVTEKGKYVELRCDPISGHTALYWYRQSLGQGPEFLIYFQGTGAADDSGLPNDRFFAVRPEGSVSTLKIQRTERGDSAVYLCASSVLAGGLNEQFFGPGTRLTVL.

This chain connects TRBV12-3 or TRBV12-4 to TRBJ2-3; D possibly corresponds to TRBD1 (5 bases). The CDR3 totals 12 residues. V lost 2 bases to trimming and J lost 6 bases, with 6 bases between them. CDR3 nucleotides: TGTGCCAGCAGTTTAAAGGGGGATACGCAGTATTTT. Translating gives CASSLKGDTQYF.

V is TRBV5-1 and J is TRBJ1-6; the D gene is possibly TRBD1 (6 bases). The CDR3 length is 15 residues. Trimming pared 0 bases from V and 9 bases from J, leaving 13 bases between. CDR1 is SGHRS and CDR2 is YFSETQ in the germline V gene. CDR3 loop: CASSLVSGVSSPLHF. CDR3 bases: TGCGCCAGCAGCTTGGTATCAGGGGTGAGTTCACCCCTCCACTTT.

This clone showed up just a few times. This rearrangement joins TRBV27 to TRBJ2-1, with 14 bases identical to TRBD2. V lost 3 bases and J lost 7; bases outside the gene matches: 5. The germline gives CDR1 MNHEY, CDR2 SMNVEV (reference sequence). The CDR3 covers 16 residues. As DNA, the CDR3 is TGTGCCAGCAGTTTGACGGGACTAGCGGGGGTGAATGAGCAGTTCTTC. Its protein is CASSLTGLAGVNEQFF.

This chain connects TRBV2 to TRBJ1-1, with D unresolved. Germline V gives CDR1 SNHLY, CDR2 FYNNEI. The CDR3 contains 17 residues. Deletions cut 7 bases from V and 1 base from J, with 22 bases between. CDR3 sequence (DNA): TGTGCCAGCAAGAGCGAGAGAAAAAAGGTCGGGAACACTGAAGCTTTCTTT. It translates to CASKSERKKVGNTEAFF.

The rearrangement links TRBV7-2 to TRBJ1-3; tentatively, D is TRBD1 (6 bases). This CDR3 has 17 residues. V was clipped by 1 base and J by 3 bases, with 16 bases between them. Germline values: CDR1 SGHTA, CDR2 FQGNSA. CDR3 bases: TGTGCCAGCAGCTTAGTGGGGGCGGGCGGTGGTGGAAACACCATATATTTT. The encoded protein is CASSLVGAGGGGNTIYF.

In regard to this clone: This CDR3 is also generated by other DNA sequences in the sample. The chain has TRBV5-1 and TRBJ2-2; possibly TRBD2 for D (6 bases). CDR1 and CDR2 (germline): SGHRS, YFSETQ. With 5 bases removed from V and 1 base from J, the gap between germline ends came to 6 bases. This CDR3 contains 13 residues. The CDR3 DNA sequence: TGCGCCAGCAGGCGGGGGAACACCGGGGAGCTGTTTTTT. Its translation is CASRRGNTGELFF.

This clone appeared once. The chain links TRBV7-6 to TRBJ1-1; 7 bases match TRBD1. This CDR3 spans 15 amino acids. Germline CDR1 SGHVS, CDR2 FNYEAQ. V trimming: 3 bases; J trimming: 4 bases; junction bases outside the gene matches: 8. The CDR3, as DNA: TGTGCCAGCAGCTTGTCTCGACAGGGAGTCACTGAAGCTTTCTTT. Protein product: CASSLSRQGVTEAFF.